A selection of T cell receptor beta chains follows, all from one sample in a study of T cell changes during pregnancy in multiple sclerosis. Data came from immunoSEQ multiplex PCR; TCRdb stores just in-frame clones and leaves some out. The table has approximately 98,000 clones, about 91% seen once. This sample comprised peripheral blood, obtained after pregnancy. The receptor source for this set is a female donor in good health, enrolled as a control in a pregnancy study. CDR3s include the opening cysteine and the closing phenylalanine or tryptophan. D genes are given only for firm matches. The listing skips clone size in some rows; elsewhere it reads once, few, many or a size class.

D: TRBD2
J: TRBJ2-6
V: TRBV28
size: NA
DNA: TGTGCCAGCAGCCCCGGGGGACTAGCGGGAGGGCCGAATGGGGCCAACGTCCTGACTTTC
CDR3: CASSPGGLAGGPNGANVLTF

D: TRBD2
J: TRBJ2-7
V: TRBV4-1
size: NA
DNA: TGCGCCAGCAGCCAAGGTAGTAGCGGGAGCGACGAGCAGTACTTC
CDR3: CASSQGSSGSDEQYF

D: NA
J: TRBJ1-2
V: TRBV7-2
size: NA
DNA: TGTGCCAGCAGCGCCGGGACTAACTATGGCTACACCTTC
CDR3: CASSAGTNYGYTF

D: NA
J: TRBJ1-5
V: TRBV27
size: NA
DNA: TGTGCCAGCAGCCCCGACAGGAATCAGCCCCAGCATTTT
CDR3: CASSPDRNQPQHF

D: NA
J: TRBJ1-2
V: TRBV2
size: once
DNA: TGTGCCAGCAGTGAACCCCAGATTTCTAACTATGGCTACACCTTC
CDR3: CASSEPQISNYGYTF

D: NA
J: TRBJ1-5
V: TRBV19
size: NA
DNA: TGTGCCAGTAGTTACACCACAGGGAGCAATCAGCCCCAGCATTTT
CDR3: CASSYTTGSNQPQHF

D: NA
J: TRBJ1-2
V: TRBV7-9
size: NA
DNA: TGTGCCAGCAGCAACCCCCCACAGGAGAACTATGGCTACACCTTC
CDR3: CASSNPPQENYGYTF

D: NA
J: TRBJ2-3
V: TRBV7-2
size: NA
DNA: TGTGCCAGCAGCTTAGGAACAAGGGGGAATACGCAGTATTTT
CDR3: CASSLGTRGNTQYF

D: TRBD1
J: TRBJ2-5
V: TRBV6-1
size: NA
DNA: TGTGCCAGCAGCGAGGACAGGGGGTTGGAGACCCAGTACTTC
CDR3: CASSEDRGLETQYF

D: NA
J: TRBJ2-2
V: TRBV19
size: NA
DNA: TGTGCCAGTAGTAAAGCTGGGGGGGGGCGGTACACCGGGGAGCTGTTTTTT
CDR3: CASSKAGGGRYTGELFF

D: NA
J: TRBJ1-4
V: TRBV6-5
size: NA
DNA: TGTGCCAGCAGTTACTCAGCAGCCGGGAAACTGTTTTTT
CDR3: CASSYSAAGKLFF